This TCR beta chain was observed in a study of blood T cells in healthy people across ages. General study points: Diversity of TCR beta per million T cells declined in a roughly linear way with age.

A few counts support this clonotype. What it recognizes is unknown. Combining a sample-barcoded 5' primer with a J-beta primer mix, a second PCR ran for about 7 to 12 cycles. Any given sample supplied a minimum of 3 million CDR3-containing paired-end reads. Using its own MiXCR run on the 5' RACE reads, TCRdb lists one record per CDR3 protein. The table lists around 1,000,000 distinct CDR3 sequences, around two fifths of them singletons. Germline-derived CDR1 and CDR2 are ENHRY and SYGVKD. Trimming took 0 bases from V and 11 from J, leaving 10 bases between them. The CDR3 sequence is 12 residues long. This sequence was found in a man aged 18-30 years in good health. This chain uses TRBV10-3 with TRBJ2-5; no reliable D call. Sequencing input: blood. The CDR3 protein is CAISESRPEQYF. CDR3 DNA sequence: TGTGCCATCAGTGAGTCGAGGCCTGAGCAGTACTTC.